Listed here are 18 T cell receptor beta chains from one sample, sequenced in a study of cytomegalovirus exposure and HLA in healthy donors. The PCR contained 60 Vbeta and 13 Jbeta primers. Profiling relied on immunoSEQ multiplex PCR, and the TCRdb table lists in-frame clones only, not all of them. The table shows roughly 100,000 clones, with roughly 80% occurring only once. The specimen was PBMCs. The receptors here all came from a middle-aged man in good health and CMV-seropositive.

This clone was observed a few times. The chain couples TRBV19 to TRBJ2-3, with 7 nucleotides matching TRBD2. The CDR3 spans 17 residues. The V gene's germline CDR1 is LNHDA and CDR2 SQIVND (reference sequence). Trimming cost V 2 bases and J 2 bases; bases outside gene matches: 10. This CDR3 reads CASSIPRAGVSTDTQYF. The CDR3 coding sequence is TGTGCCAGTAGTATACCCAGGGCGGGAGTGTCCACAGATACGCAGTATTTT.

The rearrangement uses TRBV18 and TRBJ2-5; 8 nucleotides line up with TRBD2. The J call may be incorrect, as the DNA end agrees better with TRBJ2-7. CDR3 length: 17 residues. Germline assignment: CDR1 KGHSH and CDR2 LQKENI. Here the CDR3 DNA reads TGTGCCAGCTCACCACAGGTGTCCGGGGGGGGCTCCTACGAGCAGTACTTC. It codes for CASSPQVSGGGSYEQYF.

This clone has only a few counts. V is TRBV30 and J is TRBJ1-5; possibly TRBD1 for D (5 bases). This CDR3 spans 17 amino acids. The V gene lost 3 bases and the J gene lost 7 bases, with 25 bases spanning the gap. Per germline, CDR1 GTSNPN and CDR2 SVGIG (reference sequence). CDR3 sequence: CAWSGASDSRTSQPQHF. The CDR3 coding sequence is TGTGCCTGGAGCGGTGCAAGCGACAGTAGAACATCCCAGCCCCAGCATTTT.

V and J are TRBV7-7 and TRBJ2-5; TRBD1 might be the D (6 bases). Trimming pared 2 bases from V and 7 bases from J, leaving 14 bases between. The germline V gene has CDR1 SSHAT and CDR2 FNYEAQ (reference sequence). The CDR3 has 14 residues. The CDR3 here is CASSLFGTSGTQYF. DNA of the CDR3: TGTGCCAGCAGCTTATTTGGGACATCCGGGACCCAGTACTTC.

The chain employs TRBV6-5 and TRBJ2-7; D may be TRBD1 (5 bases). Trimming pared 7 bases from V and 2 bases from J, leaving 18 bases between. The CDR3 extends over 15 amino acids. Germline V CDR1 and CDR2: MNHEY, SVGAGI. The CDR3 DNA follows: TGTGCCAGCAATTCCGGCCAGGGTAATACCTACGAGCAGTACTTC. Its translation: CASNSGQGNTYEQYF.

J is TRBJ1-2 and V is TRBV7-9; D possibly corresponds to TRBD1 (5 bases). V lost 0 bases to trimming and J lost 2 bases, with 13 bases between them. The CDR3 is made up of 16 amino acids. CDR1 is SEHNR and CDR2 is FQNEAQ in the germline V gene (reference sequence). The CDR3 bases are TGTGCCAGCAGCTTAGCGGGGGGGGGTCGGAACTATGGCTACACCTTC. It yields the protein CASSLAGGGRNYGYTF.

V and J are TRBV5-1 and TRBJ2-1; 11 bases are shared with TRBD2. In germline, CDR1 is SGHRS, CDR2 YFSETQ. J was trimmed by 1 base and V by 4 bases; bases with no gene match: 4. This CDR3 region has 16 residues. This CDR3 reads CASSATSGRSYNEQFF. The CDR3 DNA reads TGCGCCAGCAGCGCTACTAGCGGGAGATCCTACAATGAGCAGTTCTTC.

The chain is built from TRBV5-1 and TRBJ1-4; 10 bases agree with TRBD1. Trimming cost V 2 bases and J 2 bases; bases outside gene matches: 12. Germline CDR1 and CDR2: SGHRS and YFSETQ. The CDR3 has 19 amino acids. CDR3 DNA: TGCGCCAGCAGCTTACCGCTAGGGACAGGGGCATTGACTAATGAAAAACTGTTTTTT. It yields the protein CASSLPLGTGALTNEKLFF.

CDR3 nucleotides: TGTGCCAGCAGCCGTGACTTCGTGGGGGCTCGTGGCTACACCTTC. It is translated as CASSRDFVGARGYTF. V gene TRBV2 combines with J gene TRBJ1-2; maybe TRBD1 (6 bases). Germline values: CDR1 SNHLY, CDR2 FYNNEI. The CDR3 sequence is 15 residues long. V was trimmed by 6 bases and J by 7 bases, leaving 21 bases between them.

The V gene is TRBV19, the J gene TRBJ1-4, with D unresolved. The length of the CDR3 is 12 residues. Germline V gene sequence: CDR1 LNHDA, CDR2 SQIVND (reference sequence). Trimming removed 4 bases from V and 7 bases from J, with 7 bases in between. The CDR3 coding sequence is TGTGCCAGTAGTAGTGGCCGTGAAAAACTGTTTTTT. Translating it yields CASSSGREKLFF. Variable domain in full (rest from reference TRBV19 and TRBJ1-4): DGGITQSPKYLFRKEGQNVTLSCEQNLNHDAMYWYRQDPGQGLRLIYYSQIVNDFQKGDIAEGYSVSREKKESFPLTVTSAQKNPTAFYLCASSSGREKLFFGSGTQLSVL.

The CDR3 loop is CSVPPAEDTQYF. The CDR3 nucleotides read TGCAGCGTGCCCCCGGCGGAGGATACGCAGTATTTT. The chain employs TRBV29-1 and TRBJ2-3, with D unclear. The CDR3 covers 12 residues. Trimming removed 6 bases at V and 6 bases at J, with 13 bases between. Per germline, CDR1 SQVTM and CDR2 ANQGSEA.

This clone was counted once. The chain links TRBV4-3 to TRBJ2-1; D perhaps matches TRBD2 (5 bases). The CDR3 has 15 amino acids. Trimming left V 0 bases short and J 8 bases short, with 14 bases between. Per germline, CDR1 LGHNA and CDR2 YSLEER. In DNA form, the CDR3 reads TGCGCCAGCAGCCAAGATAACGGGATAGGATATGAGCAGTTCTTC. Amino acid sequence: CASSQDNGIGYEQFF.

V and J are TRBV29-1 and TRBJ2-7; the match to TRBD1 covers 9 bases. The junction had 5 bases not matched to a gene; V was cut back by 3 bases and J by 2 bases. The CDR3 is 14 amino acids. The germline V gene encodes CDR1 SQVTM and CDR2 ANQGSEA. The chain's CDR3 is CSVDSGTGTYEQYF. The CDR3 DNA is TGCAGCGTTGATTCTGGGACAGGGACCTACGAGCAGTACTTC.

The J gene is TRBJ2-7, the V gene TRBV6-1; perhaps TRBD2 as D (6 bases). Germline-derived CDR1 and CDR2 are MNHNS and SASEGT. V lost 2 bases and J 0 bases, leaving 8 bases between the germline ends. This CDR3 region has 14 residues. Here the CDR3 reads CASSEMGGSYEQYF. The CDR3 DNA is TGTGCCAGCAGTGAAATGGGGGGCTCCTACGAGCAGTACTTC.

CDR3 residues: CAISDGGHTGELFF. For the CDR3, the DNA is TGTGCCATCAGTGACGGGGGGCACACCGGGGAGCTGTTTTTT. The chain has TRBV10-3 and TRBJ2-2, with a possible D match to TRBD2 (7 bases). V was shortened by 3 bases and J by 3 bases, with 8 bases between the two germline ends. Germline V lookup: CDR1 ENHRY, CDR2 SYGVKD. The CDR3 is made up of 14 amino acids.

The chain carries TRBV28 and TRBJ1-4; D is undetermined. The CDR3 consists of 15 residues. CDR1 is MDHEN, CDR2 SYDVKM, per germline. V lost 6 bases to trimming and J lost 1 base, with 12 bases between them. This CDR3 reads CASRLDWVTNEKLFF. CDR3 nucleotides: TGTGCCAGCAGACTCGACTGGGTAACTAATGAAAAACTGTTTTTT.

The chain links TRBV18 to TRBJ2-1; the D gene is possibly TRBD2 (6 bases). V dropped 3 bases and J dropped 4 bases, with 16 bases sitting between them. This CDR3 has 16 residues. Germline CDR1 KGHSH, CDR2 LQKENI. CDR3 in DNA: TGTGCCAGCTCACCTAATCGGAGGGGAGCGTACAATGAGCAGTTCTTC. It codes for CASSPNRRGAYNEQFF.

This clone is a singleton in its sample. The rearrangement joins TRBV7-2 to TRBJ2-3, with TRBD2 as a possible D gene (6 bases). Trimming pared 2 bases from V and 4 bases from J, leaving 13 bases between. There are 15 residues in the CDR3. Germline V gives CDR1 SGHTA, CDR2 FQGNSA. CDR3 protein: CASSLHGGEADTQYF. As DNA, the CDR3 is TGTGCCAGCAGCTTACACGGGGGAGAGGCAGATACGCAGTATTTT.